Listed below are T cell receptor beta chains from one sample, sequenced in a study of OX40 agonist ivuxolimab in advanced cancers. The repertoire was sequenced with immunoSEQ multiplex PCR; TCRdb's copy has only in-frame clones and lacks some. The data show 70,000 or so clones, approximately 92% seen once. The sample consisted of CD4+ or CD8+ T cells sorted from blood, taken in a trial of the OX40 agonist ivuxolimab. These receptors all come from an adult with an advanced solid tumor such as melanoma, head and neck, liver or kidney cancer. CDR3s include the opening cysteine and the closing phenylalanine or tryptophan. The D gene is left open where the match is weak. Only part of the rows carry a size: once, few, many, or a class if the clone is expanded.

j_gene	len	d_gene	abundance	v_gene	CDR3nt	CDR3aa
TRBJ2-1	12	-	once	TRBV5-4	TGTGCCAGCAGCTCAGGGCAGCGGGAGCAGTTCTTC	CASSSGQREQFF
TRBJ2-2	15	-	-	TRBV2	TGTGCCAGCAGTGAATCGGGACAATACACCGGGGAGCTGTTTTTT	CASSESGQYTGELFF
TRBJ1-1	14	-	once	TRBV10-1	TGCGCCAGCAGTGAGTACGATTACGACACTGAAGCTTTCTTT	CASSEYDYDTEAFF
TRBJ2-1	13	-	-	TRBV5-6	TGTGCCAGCAGCTTGGCGGATTCGGGGCGCCAGCTCTTC	CASSLADSGRQLF
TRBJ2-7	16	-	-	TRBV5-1	TGCGCCAGCAGCTTGGAGGTCACCCGAAGTGTCCACGAGCAGTACTTC	CASSLEVTRSVHEQYF
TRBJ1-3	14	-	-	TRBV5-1	TGCGCCAGCAGCGGGCCCGGGGGCGGAGACACCATATATTTT	CASSGPGGGDTIYF
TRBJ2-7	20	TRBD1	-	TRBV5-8	TGTGCCAGCAGCTTCGCGACTATGGGCGGGACAGGGGGCCCCCCTTACGAGCAGTACTTC	CASSFATMGGTGGPPYEQYF
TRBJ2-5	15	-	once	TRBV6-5	TGTGCCAGCGGTCGGGTGGGGGGCCAGGGGGAGACCCAGTACTTC	CASGRVGGQGETQYF
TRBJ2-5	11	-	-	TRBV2	TGTGCCAGCAGTGAGCGTGAGACCCAGTACTTC	CASSERETQYF
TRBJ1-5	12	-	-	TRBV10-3	TGTGCCACCGGGGACACCAATCAGCCCCAGCATTTT	CATGDTNQPQHF
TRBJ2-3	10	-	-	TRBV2	TGTGCCAGCGGAGGGGATACGCAGTATTTT	CASGGDTQYF
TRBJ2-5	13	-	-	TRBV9	TGTGCCAGTCCCCGGGAACCTAGTTTCGACCAGTACTTC	CASPREPSFDQYF
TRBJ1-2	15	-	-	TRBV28	TGTGCCAGCAGTTCGGCGGGTGAGGGGCCCTATGGCTACACCTTC	CASSSAGEGPYGYTF
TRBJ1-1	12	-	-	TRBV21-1	TGTTCAACAGGAAGGAAGAACACTGAAGCTTTCTTT	CSTGRKNTEAFF
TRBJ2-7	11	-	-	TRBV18	TGTGCCAGCGACTACTCCTACGAGCAGTACTTC	CASDYSYEQYF
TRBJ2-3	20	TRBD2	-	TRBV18	TGTGCCAGCTCACTCAGCCAGGGCCTAGCGGGAGCGACTAGCACAGATACGCAGTATTTT	CASSLSQGLAGATSTDTQYF
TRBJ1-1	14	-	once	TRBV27	TGTGCCAGCAGTGAAATACACCAGAACACTGAAGCTTTCTTT	CASSEIHQNTEAFF
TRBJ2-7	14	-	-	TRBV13	TGTGCCAGCAGCTTAGCTAGTACTCTCTACGAGCAGTACTTC	CASSLASTLYEQYF
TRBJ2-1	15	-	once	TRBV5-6	TGTGCCAGCAGCTTGGGAGGCTTCAAAAGGGGTGAGCAGTTCTTC	CASSLGGFKRGEQFF
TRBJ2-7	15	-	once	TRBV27	TGTGCCAGCAGCATAAAGGGGGGCCTCTCCTACGAGCAGTACTTC	CASSIKGGLSYEQYF
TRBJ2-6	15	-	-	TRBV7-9	TGTGCCAGCAGCTACACAGGGAGTGGGGCCAACGTCCTGACTTTC	CASSYTGSGANVLTF
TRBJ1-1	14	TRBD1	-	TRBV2	TGTGCCAGCAGTGAACAGGGGGAGGGCACTGAAGCTTTCTTT	CASSEQGEGTEAFF
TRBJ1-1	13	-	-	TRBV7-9	TGTGCCAGCAGCTTACTAGAGAACACTGAAGCTTTCTTT	CASSLLENTEAFF
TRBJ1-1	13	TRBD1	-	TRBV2	TGTGCCGGCTGGGACAGGGGGAACCCTGAAGCTTTCTTT	CAGWDRGNPEAFF
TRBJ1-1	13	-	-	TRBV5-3	TGTGCCAGAACTGAGAACAGGGACGCTGAAGCTTTCTTT	CARTENRDAEAFF
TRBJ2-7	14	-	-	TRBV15	TGTGCCACCAGCAGAGATCAATCCGGCTACGAGCAGTACTTC	CATSRDQSGYEQYF
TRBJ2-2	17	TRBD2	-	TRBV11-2	TGTGCCAGCAGCCTTGGGACTAGCGGGAGGCTCACCGGGGAGCTGTTTTTT	CASSLGTSGRLTGELFF
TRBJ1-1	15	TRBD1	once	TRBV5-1	TGCGCCAGCAGCTTGGACAGGGGAGTGAACACTGAAGCTTTCTTT	CASSLDRGVNTEAFF